The clone carrying this TCR beta chain showed up just a few times. Its specificity is unknown. There are 15 residues in the CDR3. The ends lost 6 bases at V and 6 bases at J; junction bases unmatched: 6. CDR1 and CDR2 from the germline V gene are SGHVS and FNYEAQ. Specified treatment: roughly 11-day PBMC culture with coronavirus spike peptide pools or control peptides (ViraFEST assay). This sample is drawn from a study of vaccination and CD4 T cells after COVID-19. Looking at the study overall: Recovered-phase convalescent patients showed SARS-CoV-2 positivity by nasal swab PCR; nine were mild, one severe. Samples were taken after vaccination, a median of roughly 70 days after dose two, with a range of 14 to 241. Cells were stimulated with overlapping spike peptide pools from SARS-CoV-2, HCoV-NL63, HCoV-OC43 and HCoV-229E. Notes on the study in general: For convalescent patients, a median 86.3% of reactive clones surfaced exclusively after vaccination.

The Oncomine TCR Beta short-read assay generated sequence data from the DNA of cultured CD4+ T cells. TCRdb independently ran MiXCR on the PCR reads; one entry per CDR3 protein. The sample holds 20,000 to 25,000 distinct CDR3 sequences, roughly 50% seen once. The source is a human donor who had recovered from COVID-19. Sequencing input: CD4+ T cells from blood, cultured in vitro. The gene calls are TRBV7-6 and TRBJ2-2, with 11 bases lining up with TRBD1. The CDR3 loop is CASRLPGQGAGELFF. CDR3 nucleotide sequence: TGTGCCAGCAGATTGCCGGGACAGGGGGCCGGGGAGCTGTTTTTT.